Listed below are T cell receptor beta chains from one sample, sequenced in a study of shared clonotypes between healthy human individuals. Sequenced by immunoSEQ multiplex PCR; TCRdb stores in-frame clones only, minus some. This table has more than 2 million clones, about 95% appearing once. Sequenced: naive CD8+ T cells sorted from blood. The receptor set was obtained from a man aged 18 to 30 in good health. Each CDR3 is given with its conserved first and last residue. A D gene is named only where the DNA matches it firmly.

CDR3 DNA	CDR3 protein	V gene	D gene	J gene
TGTGCCAGCAGCCCAGCGGCTCCCACAGATACGCAGTATTTT	CASSPAAPTDTQYF	TRBV7-9	-	TRBJ2-3
TGTGCCAGCAGTTTAGGTTCGGAGGAAAAACTGTTTTTT	CASSLGSEEKLFF	TRBV27	-	TRBJ1-4
TGTGCCAGCAGCCCCGTGGTGAATTCACCCCTCCACTTT	CASSPVVNSPLHF	TRBV7-2	-	TRBJ1-6
TGTGCCAGCGGGACAGGGAGTGATAGCAATCAGCCCCAGCATTTT	CASGTGSDSNQPQHF	TRBV9	TRBD1	TRBJ1-5
TGCGCCAGCAGCCAAGACGAGGGCTTGGGCACTGAAGCTTTCTTT	CASSQDEGLGTEAFF	TRBV4-3	-	TRBJ1-1
TGTGCCAGCAGCTTTCCCCACCTCAGGAGCTCCTACGAGCAGTACTTC	CASSFPHLRSSYEQYF	TRBV7-3	-	TRBJ2-7
TGCGCCAGCAGCCAAGATCCCAGTCCCTTCTATGGCTACACCTTC	CASSQDPSPFYGYTF	TRBV4-1	-	TRBJ1-2
TGTGCCAGCAGCTTACTGGCCCGATCTGGAAACACCATATATTTT	CASSLLARSGNTIYF	TRBV7-2	-	TRBJ1-3
TGTGCCAGCAGCGTAGAAGGGGAGGGGATCACCGGGGAGCTGTTTTTT	CASSVEGEGITGELFF	TRBV9	TRBD2	TRBJ2-2
TGTGCCACCAGCAGAGAAATGGACAGGGACAATCAGCCCCAGCATTTT	CATSREMDRDNQPQHF	TRBV15	TRBD1	TRBJ1-5
TGTGCCATCTTGGCGGAGCCCGGCTACGAGCAGTACTTC	CAILAEPGYEQYF	TRBV10-3	-	TRBJ2-7
TGTGCCAGCAGCTCACCTAGCGGGAGGAGCTACGAGCAGTACTTC	CASSSPSGRSYEQYF	TRBV13	TRBD2	TRBJ2-7
TGTGCCAGCAGTCCCAGGGTCGCGCTCCCCTACGAGCAGTACTTC	CASSPRVALPYEQYF	TRBV2	-	TRBJ2-7
TGTGCCAGCAGAGTGGGGGGTCGCAATCAGCCCCAGCATTTT	CASRVGGRNQPQHF	TRBV7-3	-	TRBJ1-5